A single sample gave rise to the 26 T cell receptor beta chains below, sequenced in a study of cytomegalovirus exposure and HLA in healthy donors. The primer mix had 60 Vbeta and 13 Jbeta primers. Measured with immunoSEQ multiplex PCR; TCRdb has only the in-frame clones, and not every one. The sample records about 110,000 clones, about four fifths being singletons. Sequenced sample: PBMCs. The receptors originated from a woman between 18 and 30 years old in good health and CMV-seronegative.

The gene calls are TRBV6-1 and TRBJ1-1; D call uncertain. The germline CDR1 and CDR2 sequences are MNHNS and SASEGT. The CDR3 contains 12 residues. The V end lost 4 bases, the J end lost 1 base, and 4 bases lay between the germline ends. The CDR3 DNA sequence: TGTGCCAGCAGTGCCGGGAACACTGAAGCTTTCTTT. Its protein is CASSAGNTEAFF.

The chain carries TRBV28 and TRBJ2-4; TRBD2 is a possible D gene (5 bases). CDR3 size: 15 residues. Germline assignment: CDR1 MDHEN and CDR2 SYDVKM. With 3 bases removed from V and 2 bases from J, the gap between germline ends came to 11 bases. CDR3 sequence reads: CASSLRGWSKNIQYF. CDR3 coding DNA: TGTGCCAGCAGTTTGCGCGGGTGGTCCAAAAACATTCAGTACTTC.

This rearrangement joins TRBV11-2 to TRBJ1-1; D gene unclear. CDR1 is SGHAT, CDR2 FQNNGV, per germline. V was clipped by 1 base and J by 8 bases, with 11 bases between them. CDR3 size: 13 residues. The CDR3 sequence: CASSLVGVSEAFF. In DNA form, the CDR3 reads TGTGCCAGCAGCTTAGTTGGAGTCAGCGAAGCTTTCTTT.

This chain joins TRBV11-3 and TRBJ2-3, with 8 bases matching TRBD2. Losses at the gene ends were 0 bases for V and 4 bases for J; bases not matched to a gene: 6. The germline V gene has CDR1 SGHNT and CDR2 YENEEA. CDR3 length equals 16 residues. CDR3 sequence: CASSLEGTRGPDTQYF. CDR3 DNA: TGTGCCAGCAGCTTAGAAGGGACTAGGGGCCCAGATACGCAGTATTTT.

This chain uses TRBV7-2 with TRBJ2-3; D remains unclear. Germline V gene lookup returns CDR1 SGHTA and CDR2 FQGNSA. The CDR3 consists of 14 residues. Trimming shortened V by 5 bases and J by 5 bases, and 14 bases separated the two germline ends. For the CDR3, the DNA is TGTGCCAGCAGCCCACGATCGGAGTTAGATACGCAGTATTTT. Translation gives CASSPRSELDTQYF. Combining the CDR3 with reference TRBV7-2 and TRBJ2-3 gives the whole variable domain GAGVSQSPSNKVTEKGKDVELRCDPISGHTALYWYRQSLGQGLEFLIYFQGNSAPDKSGLPSDRFSAERTGGSVSTLTIQRTQQEDSAVYLCASSPRSELDTQYFGPGTRLTVL.

This clone was seen once. V and J are TRBV11-2 and TRBJ1-1; D might be TRBD1 (5 bases). The germline V and J ends were trimmed by 4 bases and 5 bases, with 14 bases remaining between them. CDR3 size: 14 residues. Germline V CDR1 and CDR2: SGHAT, FQNNGV. CDR3 sequence: CASSWGLGETEAFF. For the CDR3, the DNA is TGTGCCAGCAGCTGGGGCCTCGGAGAAACTGAAGCTTTCTTT.

The rearrangement uses TRBV5-4 and TRBJ2-3, with a tentative D call TRBD1 (5 bases). This CDR3 has 13 amino acids. Between the trimmed V and J ends, which lost 0 bases and 5 bases, there was a span of 7 bases. CDR1 and CDR2 (germline): SGHNT, YYREEE (reference sequence). CDR3: CASSLGQGDTQYF. The CDR3 DNA sequence: TGTGCCAGCAGCTTGGGGCAGGGAGATACGCAGTATTTT.

The chain employs TRBV5-1 and TRBJ1-2; 10 nucleotides align to TRBD1. Looked up from germline, CDR1 is SGHRS and CDR2 is YFSETQ. The CDR3 spans 15 residues. Trimming cost V 3 bases and J 3 bases; bases outside gene matches: 5. Here the CDR3 reads CASSWGGTGDYGYTF. The CDR3 region has the DNA TGCGCCAGCAGCTGGGGGGGGACAGGGGACTATGGCTACACCTTC. Together with reference TRBV5-1 and TRBJ1-2, the CDR3 gives the full variable domain: KAGVTQTPRYLIKTRGQQVTLSCSPISGHRSVSWYQQTPGQGLQFLFEYFSETQRNKGNFPGRFSGRQFSNSRSEMNVSTLELGDSALYLCASSWGGTGDYGYTFGSGTRLTVV.

J is TRBJ2-4 and V is TRBV7-2, with D unresolved. CDR1 SGHTA and CDR2 FQGNSA come from the germline V gene. V lost 1 base, J lost 9 bases, and 4 bases lay in between. There are 11 residues in the CDR3. The CDR3 DNA sequence: TGTGCCAGCAGCTTAGATCTCATTCAGTACTTC. This sequence encodes CASSLDLIQYF.

This clone was observed a single time. This chain connects TRBV7-8 to TRBJ2-3, with 9 nucleotides matching TRBD2. The ends lost 5 bases at V and 5 bases at J; junction bases unmatched: 14. The CDR3 is made up of 17 amino acids. Looked up from germline, CDR1 is SGHVS and CDR2 is FQNEAQ. The CDR3 bases are TGTGCCAGCAGCCCTACCTTCATAGGGACTAGCCGAGATACGCAGTATTTT. Protein: CASSPTFIGTSRDTQYF. The full variable domain, with the rest looked up from reference TRBV7-8 and TRBJ2-3, is GAGVSQSPRYKVAKRGQDVALRCDPISGHVSLFWYQQALGQGPEFLTYFQNEAQLDKSGLPSDRFFAERPEGSVSTLKIQRTQQEDSAVYLCASSPTFIGTSRDTQYFGPGTRLTVL.

This sequence joins TRBV9 and TRBJ1-1; TRBD1 might be the D (5 bases). V was cut by 4 bases and J by 3 bases, with 16 bases left in between. The CDR3 sequence is 15 residues long. In germline, CDR1 is SGDLS, CDR2 YYNGEE. Written as DNA, the CDR3 is TGTGCCAGCAGCCTTACCCCCAGGGAGGACACTGAAGCTTTCTTT. This encodes CASSLTPREDTEAFF. Filled out from reference TRBV9 and TRBJ1-1, the complete variable domain reads DSGVTQTPKHLITATGQRVTLRCSPRSGDLSVYWYQQSLDQGLQFLIQYYNGEERAKGNILERFSAQQFPDLHSELNLSSLELGDSALYFCASSLTPREDTEAFFGQGTRLTVV.

The V and J genes are TRBV2 and TRBJ2-1; unclear D gene. Germline V gives CDR1 SNHLY, CDR2 FYNNEI. The CDR3 spans 12 residues. V lost 7 bases and J 6 bases, leaving 10 bases between the germline ends. As DNA, the CDR3 is TGTGCCAGCAATCTAACTCCCAATGAGCAGTTCTTC. It is translated as CASNLTPNEQFF.

This chain connects TRBV5-8 to TRBJ1-1; D is perhaps TRBD1 (5 bases). The CDR3 has 17 residues. Trimming stripped 4 bases from V and 7 bases from J, with 26 bases between. Germline CDR1 is SGHTS and CDR2 is YDEGEE. CDR3 loop: CASSKAWGGGDTGEAFF. The CDR3 DNA reads as TGTGCCAGCAGCAAGGCCTGGGGGGGAGGAGATACAGGTGAAGCTTTCTTT.

The chain has TRBV4-2 and TRBJ1-1; tentatively, D is TRBD1 (6 bases). The V gene's germline CDR1 is LGHNA and CDR2 YNFKEQ. Trimming took 1 base from V and 1 from J, leaving 10 bases between them. The CDR3 spans 15 residues. In DNA form, the CDR3 reads TGTGCCAGCAGCCAAGGTTCACAGGGGAACACTGAAGCTTTCTTT. Amino acid sequence: CASSQGSQGNTEAFF.

This chain joins TRBV12-5 and TRBJ1-5; D is perhaps TRBD1 (6 bases). V shed 3 bases and J shed 4 bases, with 13 bases lying between them. The CDR3 sequence is 15 residues long. Looked up from germline, CDR1 is LGHNT and CDR2 is FRNRAP. CDR3 in amino acids: CASGFGQGINQPQHF. The CDR3 DNA reads as TGTGCTAGTGGTTTCGGGCAGGGGATAAATCAGCCCCAGCATTTT.

The chain has TRBV10-1 and TRBJ2-2, with TRBD1 identical over 9 bases. Germline CDR1 reads WNHNN; CDR2 reads SYGVQD (reference sequence). Germline trimming cut 6 bases from V and 7 bases from J; bases unmatched to any gene: 6. The CDR3 length is 14 residues. Here the CDR3 reads CASSSTGGFGELFF. In DNA, the CDR3 is TGCGCCAGCAGCTCGACAGGGGGTTTCGGGGAGCTGTTTTTT.

This clone was counted between two and nine times. V and J are TRBV2 and TRBJ1-1; D remains ambiguous. V was cut by 4 bases and J by 2 bases, with 11 bases left in between. The CDR3 loop spans 14 amino acids. Germline CDR1 and CDR2: SNHLY and FYNNEI. The CDR3 loop reads CASSVSRRNTEAFF. CDR3 coding DNA: TGTGCCAGCAGTGTTTCGCGGAGAAACACTGAAGCTTTCTTT.

This clone has a handful of counts. Here the CDR3 reads CASSSLRATPNDSGANVLTF. CDR3 bases: TGTGCCAGCAGCTCCTTGAGGGCGACTCCAAACGACTCTGGGGCCAACGTCCTGACTTTC. The chain employs TRBV12-1 and TRBJ2-6; TRBD2, the D gene given by the table, was not confirmed from the DNA. TRBV12-1 is a documented pseudogene. This CDR3 comprises 20 residues.

This clone was picked up one time. The chain links TRBV4-2 to TRBJ1-1; D remains ambiguous. The CDR3 is made up of 15 amino acids. Germline lookup yields CDR1 LGHNA and CDR2 YNFKEQ. The V gene lost 0 bases and the J gene lost 2 bases, with 10 bases spanning the gap. DNA of the CDR3: TGTGCCAGCAGCCAAGATGGAGTTGGCAACACTGAAGCTTTCTTT. Translating gives CASSQDGVGNTEAFF.

The rearrangement uses TRBV9 and TRBJ1-1; 10 bases map to TRBD1. This CDR3 is built from 17 residues. CDR1 is SGDLS and CDR2 is YYNGEE in the germline V gene. V gave up 3 bases and J gave up 0 bases; unmatched junction bases: 8. CDR3 in amino acids: CASSAWGDRGMNTEAFF. DNA of the CDR3: TGTGCCAGCAGCGCTTGGGGGGACAGGGGCATGAACACTGAAGCTTTCTTT.

Concerning this clone: One junction end disagrees with the germline gene, perhaps due to a read error. This chain joins TRBV7-7 and TRBJ2-1, with 9 bases aligning to TRBD2. Per germline, CDR1 SSHAT and CDR2 FNYEAQ (reference sequence). This CDR3 is 15 amino acids long. DNA of the CDR3: TGTGCTAGCAGTCCTGGCGGGAGGGTGTCGGGTGAGCAGTTCTTC. It translates to CASSPGGRVSGEQFF. Drawing the rest from reference TRBV7-7 and TRBJ2-1, the complete variable domain is GAGVSQSPRYKVTKRGQDVTLRCDPISSHATLYWYQQALGQGPEFLTYFNYEAQPDKSGLPSDRFSAERPEGSISTLTIQRTEQRDSAMYRCASSPGGRVSGEQFFGPGTRLTVL.

V gene TRBV30 combines with J gene TRBJ1-2, with D possibly TRBD1 on 5 matching bases. The CDR3 is 13 amino acids. Germline V gives CDR1 GTSNPN, CDR2 SVGIG (reference sequence). Between the trimmed V and J ends, which lost 2 bases and 8 bases, there was a span of 15 bases. In DNA, the CDR3 is TGTGCCTGGAGTCCCACGTTAGCAGGGGGCTACACCTTC. As protein: CAWSPTLAGGYTF.

The chain links TRBV29-1 to TRBJ1-5; TRBD1 matches 7 bases. V gave up 3 bases and J gave up 6 bases; unmatched junction bases: 5. This CDR3 contains 13 residues. The V gene's germline CDR1 is SQVTM and CDR2 ANQGSEA. This chain's CDR3 is CSVDEGAGQPQHF. CDR3 nucleotide sequence: TGCAGCGTTGACGAGGGGGCAGGTCAGCCCCAGCATTTT.

This clone was detected only a few times. This sequence joins TRBV28 and TRBJ1-2; tentative D call: TRBD1 (6 bases). With 6 bases removed from V and 4 bases from J, the gap between germline ends came to 15 bases. The CDR3 runs to 14 residues. Looked up from germline, CDR1 is MDHEN and CDR2 is SYDVKM. CDR3 sequence (DNA): TGTGCCAGCAGCACTAACAGGGTTTCCTATGGCTACACCTTC. Its translation is CASSTNRVSYGYTF.

The chain joins TRBV5-1 to TRBJ1-5; 9 nucleotides align to TRBD1. CDR1 SGHRS and CDR2 YFSETQ come from the germline V gene. With 2 bases clipped from V and 1 base from J, the junction kept 4 bases outside the gene matches. There are 16 residues in the CDR3. The CDR3 region has the DNA TGCGCCAGCAGCTTAGGGACAGGGAACAGCAATCAGCCCCAGCATTTT. Translation gives CASSLGTGNSNQPQHF.

The J gene is TRBJ2-5, the V gene TRBV7-8, with a weak D call TRBD2 (5 bases). Germline CDR1 and CDR2: SGHVS and FQNEAQ. Trimming left V 5 bases short and J 1 base short, with 11 bases between. The CDR3 spans 14 residues. The CDR3 nucleotides read TGTGCCAGCAGCCCGACGAGGGTCCAAGAGACCCAGTACTTC. Its protein product is CASSPTRVQETQYF.